This T cell receptor beta chain was captured in a study of breast tumors, draining lymph nodes, adjacent tissues. Notes on the study in general: The lymph node origin of tumor T cells was framed as consistent with a hypothesis, not demonstrated.

Germline CDR1 is DFQATT and CDR2 is SNEGSKA (reference sequence). The CDR3 loop spans 12 amino acids. TCRdb called the multiplex PCR reads again in MiXCR, with one record for every CDR3 protein. There are approximately 22,000 distinct CDR3 sequences in the sample; approximately 60% occur only once, and 19% lies in the top ten. Notes on this clonotype: What it binds is unknown. At one of its ends the junction is not consistent with the germline gene, which may arise from a read error.

The chain has TRBV20-1 and TRBJ2-5; no definite D call. The material sequenced was tumor-adjacent breast tissue. The sequence derives from a female donor with breast cancer. Some clones in this sample may be carry-over from other donors' samples. In DNA form, the CDR3 reads TGCAGGGGAATACAGAATCAAGAGACCCCGTACTTC. This encodes CRGIQNQETPYF.